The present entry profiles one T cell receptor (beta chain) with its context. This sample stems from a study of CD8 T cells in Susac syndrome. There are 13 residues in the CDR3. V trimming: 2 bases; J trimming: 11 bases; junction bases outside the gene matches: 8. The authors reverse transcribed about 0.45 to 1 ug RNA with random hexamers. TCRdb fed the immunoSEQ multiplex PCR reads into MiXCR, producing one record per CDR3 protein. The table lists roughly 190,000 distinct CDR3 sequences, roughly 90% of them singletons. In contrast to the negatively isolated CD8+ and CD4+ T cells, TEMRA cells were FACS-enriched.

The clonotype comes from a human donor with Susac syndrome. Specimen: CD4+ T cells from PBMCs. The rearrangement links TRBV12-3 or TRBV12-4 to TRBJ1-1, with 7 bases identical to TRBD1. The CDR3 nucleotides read TGTGCCAGCAGTTTAATGCAGGGGGAGAACGCTTTCTTT. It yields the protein CASSLMQGENAFF.